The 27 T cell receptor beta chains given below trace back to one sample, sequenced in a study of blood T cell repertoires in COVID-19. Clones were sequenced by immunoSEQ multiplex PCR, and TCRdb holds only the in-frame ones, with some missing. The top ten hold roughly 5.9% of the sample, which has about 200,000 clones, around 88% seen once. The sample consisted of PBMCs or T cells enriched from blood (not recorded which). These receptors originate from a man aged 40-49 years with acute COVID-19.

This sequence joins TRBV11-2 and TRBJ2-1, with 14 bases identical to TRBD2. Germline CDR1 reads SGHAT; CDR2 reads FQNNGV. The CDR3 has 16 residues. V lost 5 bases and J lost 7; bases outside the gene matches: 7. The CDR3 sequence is CASSPGLAGGPNEQFF. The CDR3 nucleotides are TGTGCCAGCAGCCCAGGACTAGCGGGAGGACCGAATGAGCAGTTCTTC.

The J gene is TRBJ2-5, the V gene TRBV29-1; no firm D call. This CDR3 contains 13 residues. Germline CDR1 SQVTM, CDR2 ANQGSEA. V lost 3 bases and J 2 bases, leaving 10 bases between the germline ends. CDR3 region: CSVDGGSQETQYF. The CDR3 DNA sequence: TGCAGCGTTGATGGCGGCTCGCAAGAGACCCAGTACTTC.

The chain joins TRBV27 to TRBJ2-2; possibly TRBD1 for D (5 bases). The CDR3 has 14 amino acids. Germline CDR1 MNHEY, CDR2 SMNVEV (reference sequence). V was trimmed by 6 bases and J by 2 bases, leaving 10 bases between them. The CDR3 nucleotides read TGTGCCAGCAGGGACCAGGGAAACACCGGGGAGCTGTTTTTT. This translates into CASRDQGNTGELFF.

This chain's CDR3 is CASSPMAHEGDTQYF. The CDR3 DNA reads as TGTGCCAGCAGCCCGATGGCGCACGAGGGAGATACGCAGTATTTT. The chain couples TRBV9 to TRBJ2-3; possibly TRBD2 for D (5 bases). The germline V gene has CDR1 SGDLS and CDR2 YYNGEE. Between the trimmed V and J ends, which lost 4 bases and 5 bases, there was a span of 17 bases. This CDR3 spans 15 amino acids.

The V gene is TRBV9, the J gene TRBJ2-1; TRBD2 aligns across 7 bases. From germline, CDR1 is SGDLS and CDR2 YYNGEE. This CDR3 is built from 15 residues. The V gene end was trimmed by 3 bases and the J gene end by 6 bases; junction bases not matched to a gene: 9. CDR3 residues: CASSALGVAGNEQFF. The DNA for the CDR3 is TGTGCCAGCAGCGCCCTAGGGGTAGCGGGCAATGAGCAGTTCTTC. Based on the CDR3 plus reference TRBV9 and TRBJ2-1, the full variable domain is DSGVTQTPKHLITATGQRVTLRCSPRSGDLSVYWYQQSLDQGLQFLIQYYNGEERAKGNILERFSAQQFPDLHSELNLSSLELGDSALYFCASSALGVAGNEQFFGPGTRLTVL.

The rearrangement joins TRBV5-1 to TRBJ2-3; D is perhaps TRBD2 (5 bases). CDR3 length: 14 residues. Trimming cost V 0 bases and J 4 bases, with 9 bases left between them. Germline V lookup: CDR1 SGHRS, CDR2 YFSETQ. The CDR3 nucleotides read TGCGCCAGCAGCTTGGGGTTGGAGGCAGATACGCAGTATTTT. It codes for CASSLGLEADTQYF. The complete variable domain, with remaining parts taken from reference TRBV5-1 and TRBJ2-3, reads KAGVTQTPRYLIKTRGQQVTLSCSPISGHRSVSWYQQTPGQGLQFLFEYFSETQRNKGNFPGRFSGRQFSNSRSEMNVSTLELGDSALYLCASSLGLEADTQYFGPGTRLTVL.

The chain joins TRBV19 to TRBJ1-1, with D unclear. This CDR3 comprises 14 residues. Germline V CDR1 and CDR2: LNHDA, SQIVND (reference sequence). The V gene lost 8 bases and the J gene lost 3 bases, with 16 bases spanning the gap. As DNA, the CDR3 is TGTGCCAGTTCCCTCCGAGCACGGGACACTGAAGCTTTCTTT. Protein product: CASSLRARDTEAFF.

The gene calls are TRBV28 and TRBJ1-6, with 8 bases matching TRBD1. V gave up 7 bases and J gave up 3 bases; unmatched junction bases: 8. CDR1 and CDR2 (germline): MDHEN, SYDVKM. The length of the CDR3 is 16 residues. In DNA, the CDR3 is TGTGCCAGCACAGGGGGCGCGGACCTCTATAATTCACCCCTCCACTTT. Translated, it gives CASTGGADLYNSPLHF.

DNA for the CDR3: TGTGCCAGCAAACCCGGAGAGACCCAGTACTTC. It specifies CASKPGETQYF. The chain joins TRBV2 to TRBJ2-5; no clear D. CDR3 size: 11 residues. Germline CDR1 reads SNHLY; CDR2 reads FYNNEI. Trimming stripped 7 bases from V and 4 bases from J, with 7 bases between.

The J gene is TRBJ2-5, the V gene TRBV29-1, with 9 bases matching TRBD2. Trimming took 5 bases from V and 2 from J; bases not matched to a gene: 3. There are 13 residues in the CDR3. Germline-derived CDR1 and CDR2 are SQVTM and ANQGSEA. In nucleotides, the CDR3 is TGCAGCGTTATTACTAGCGGGCAAGAGACCCAGTACTTC. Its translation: CSVITSGQETQYF. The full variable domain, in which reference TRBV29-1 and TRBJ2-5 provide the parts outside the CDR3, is SAVISQKPSRDICQRGTSLTIQCQVDSQVTMMFWYRQQPGQSLTLIATANQGSEATYESGFVIDKFPISRPNLTFSTLTVSNMSPEDSSIYLCSVITSGQETQYFGPGTRLLVL.

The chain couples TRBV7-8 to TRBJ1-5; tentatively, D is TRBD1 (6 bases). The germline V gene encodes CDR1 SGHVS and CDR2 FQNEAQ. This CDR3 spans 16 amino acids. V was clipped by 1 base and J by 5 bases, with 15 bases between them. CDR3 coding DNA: TGTGCCAGCAGCTTAGAAGGGGGTGGGGCGGATCAGCCCCAGCATTTT. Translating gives CASSLEGGGADQPQHF.

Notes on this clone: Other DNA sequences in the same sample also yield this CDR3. The CDR3 region has the DNA TGTGCCAGCTCCCCGGGCACCGGGGAGCTGTTTTTT. Protein product: CASSPGTGELFF. The rearrangement uses TRBV9 and TRBJ2-2; no clear D. Germline loops: CDR1 SGDLS, CDR2 YYNGEE. The CDR3 runs to 12 residues. V gave up 7 bases and J gave up 4 bases, with 8 bases separating them.

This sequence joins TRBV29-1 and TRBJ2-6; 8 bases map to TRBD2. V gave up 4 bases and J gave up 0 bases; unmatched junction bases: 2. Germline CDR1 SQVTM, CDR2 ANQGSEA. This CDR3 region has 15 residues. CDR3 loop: CSVGAGGSGANVLTF. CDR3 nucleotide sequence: TGCAGCGTTGGGGCGGGGGGCTCTGGGGCCAACGTCCTGACTTTC.

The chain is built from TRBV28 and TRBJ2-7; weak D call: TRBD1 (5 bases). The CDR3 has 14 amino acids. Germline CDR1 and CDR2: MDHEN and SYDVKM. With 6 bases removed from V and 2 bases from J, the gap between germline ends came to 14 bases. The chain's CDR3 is CASRFTGTPYEQYF. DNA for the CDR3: TGTGCCAGCAGATTCACAGGTACGCCCTACGAGCAGTACTTC. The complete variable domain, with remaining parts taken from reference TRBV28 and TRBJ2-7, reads DVKVTQSSRYLVKRTGEKVFLECVQDMDHENMFWYRQDPGLGLRLIYFSYDVKMKEKGDIPEGYSVSREKKERFSLILESASTNQTSMYLCASRFTGTPYEQYFGPGTRLTVT.

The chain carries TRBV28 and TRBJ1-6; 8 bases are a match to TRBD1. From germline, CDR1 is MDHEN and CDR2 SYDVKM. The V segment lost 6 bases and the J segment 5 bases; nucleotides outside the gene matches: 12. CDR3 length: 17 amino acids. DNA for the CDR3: TGTGCCAGCAGCCAACACCGACAGGGGCGGGATAATTCACCCCTCCACTTT. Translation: CASSQHRQGRDNSPLHF.

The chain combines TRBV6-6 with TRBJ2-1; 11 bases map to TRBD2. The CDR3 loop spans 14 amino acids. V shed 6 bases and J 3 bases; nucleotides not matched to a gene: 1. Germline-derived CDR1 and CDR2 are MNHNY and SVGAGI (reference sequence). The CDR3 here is CASRLAGVYNEQFF. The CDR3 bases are TGTGCCAGCAGACTAGCGGGGGTCTACAATGAGCAGTTCTTC.

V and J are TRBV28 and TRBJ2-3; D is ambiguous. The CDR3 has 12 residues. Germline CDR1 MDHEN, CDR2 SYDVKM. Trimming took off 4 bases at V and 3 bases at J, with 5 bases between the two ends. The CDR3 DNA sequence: TGTGCCAGCAGTTCGTTAACAGATACGCAGTATTTT. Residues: CASSSLTDTQYF.

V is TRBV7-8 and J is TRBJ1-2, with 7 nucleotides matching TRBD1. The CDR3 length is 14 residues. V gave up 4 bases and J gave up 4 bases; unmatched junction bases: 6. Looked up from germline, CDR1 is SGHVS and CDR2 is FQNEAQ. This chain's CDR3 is CASSSTGLTYGYTF. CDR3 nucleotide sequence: TGTGCCAGCAGCTCGACAGGGTTGACCTATGGCTACACCTTC.

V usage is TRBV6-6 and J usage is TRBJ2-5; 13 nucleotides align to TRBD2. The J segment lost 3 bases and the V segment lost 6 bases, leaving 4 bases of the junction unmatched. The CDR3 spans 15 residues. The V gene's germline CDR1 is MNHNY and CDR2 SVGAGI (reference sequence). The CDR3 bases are TGTGCCAGCAGCTCCGGACTAGCGGGAGAAGAGACCCAGTACTTC. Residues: CASSSGLAGEETQYF.

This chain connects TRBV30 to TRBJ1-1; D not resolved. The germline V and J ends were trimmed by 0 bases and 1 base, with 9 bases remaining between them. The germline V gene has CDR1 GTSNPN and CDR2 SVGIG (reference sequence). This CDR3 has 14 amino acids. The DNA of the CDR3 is TGTGCCTGGAGTGTCGGCAGGCGGAACACTGAAGCTTTCTTT. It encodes CAWSVGRRNTEAFF.

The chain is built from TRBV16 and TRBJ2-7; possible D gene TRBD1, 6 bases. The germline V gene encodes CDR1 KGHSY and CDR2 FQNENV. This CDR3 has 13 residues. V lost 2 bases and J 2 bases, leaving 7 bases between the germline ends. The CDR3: CASSQRQAYEQYF. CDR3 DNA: TGTGCCAGCAGCCAAAGACAGGCCTACGAGCAGTACTTC. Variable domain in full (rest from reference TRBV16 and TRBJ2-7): GEEVAQTPKHLVRGEGQKAKLYCAPIKGHSYVFWYQQVLKNEFKFLISFQNENVFDETGMPKERFSAKCLPNSPCSLEIQATKLEDSAVYFCASSQRQAYEQYFGPGTRLTVT.

CDR3 in DNA: TGTGCCAGCAGTTACTCCGGGACAGGGGTATCGAACACTGAAGCTTTCTTT. Translated, it gives CASSYSGTGVSNTEAFF. The chain employs TRBV6-2 or TRBV6-3 and TRBJ1-1; 10 bases are a match to TRBD1. With 0 bases clipped from V and 1 base from J, the junction kept 5 bases outside the gene matches. Germline CDR1 and CDR2: MNHEY and SVGEGT. CDR3 size: 17 residues.

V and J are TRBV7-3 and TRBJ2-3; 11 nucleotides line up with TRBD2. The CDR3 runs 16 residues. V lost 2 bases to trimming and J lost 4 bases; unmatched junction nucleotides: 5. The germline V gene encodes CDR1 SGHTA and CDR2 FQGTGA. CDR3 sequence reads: CASSLAVAGGSDTQYF. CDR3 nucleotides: TGTGCCAGCAGCTTAGCGGTAGCGGGAGGGTCAGATACGCAGTATTTT.

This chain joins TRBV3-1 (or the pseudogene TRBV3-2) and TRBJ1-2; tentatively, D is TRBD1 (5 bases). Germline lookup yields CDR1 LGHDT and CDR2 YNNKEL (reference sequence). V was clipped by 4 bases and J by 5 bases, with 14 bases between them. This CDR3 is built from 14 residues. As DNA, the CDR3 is TGTGCCAGCAGCCCCCGGGGGGGAGGGTATGGCTACACCTTC. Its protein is CASSPRGGGYGYTF.

DNA of the CDR3: TGCGCCAGCAGCCAAGAGTTAGGGAGCTCCTACGAGCAGTACTTC. Its protein is CASSQELGSSYEQYF. This chain links TRBV4-3 with TRBJ2-7, with D tentatively TRBD2 (5 bases). V was pared by 0 bases and J by 0 bases, with 9 bases between. Germline V CDR1 and CDR2: LGHNA, YSLEER. There are 15 residues in the CDR3.

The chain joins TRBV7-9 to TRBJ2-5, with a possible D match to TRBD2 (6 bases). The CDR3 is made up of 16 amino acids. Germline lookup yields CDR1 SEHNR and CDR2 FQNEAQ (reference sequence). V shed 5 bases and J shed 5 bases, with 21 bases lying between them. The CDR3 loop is CASSPPPASERETQYF. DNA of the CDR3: TGTGCCAGCAGCCCCCCCCCGGCTAGCGAGCGGGAGACCCAGTACTTC.

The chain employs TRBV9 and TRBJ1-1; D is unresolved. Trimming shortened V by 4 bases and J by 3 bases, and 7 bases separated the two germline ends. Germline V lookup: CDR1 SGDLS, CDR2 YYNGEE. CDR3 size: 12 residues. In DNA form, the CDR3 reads TGTGCCAGCAGCCCGAGCGACACTGAAGCTTTCTTT. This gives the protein CASSPSDTEAFF.